This paragraph reports one T cell receptor beta chain. Its antigen is currently unknown. Using immunoSEQ multiplex PCR, the repertoire was profiled, and TCRdb retains in-frame clones only, with some absent. The sample holds some 120,000 clones, roughly 94% seen once. The sample belongs to a study of siplizumab effects on memory and regulatory T cells. The germline V gene has CDR1 MNHNY and CDR2 SVGAGI (reference sequence). The ends lost 2 bases at V and 2 bases at J; junction bases unmatched: 8. The CDR3 is 16 residues long. Study-level points and caveats: Naive T cells appeared more varied than memory cells and looked like key alloresponse contributors.

The sample taken for sequencing was non-Treg CD4+ T cells sorted from blood. This sequence was found in a human donor in good health. The rearrangement uses TRBV6-6 and TRBJ2-5; 7 bases line up with TRBD2. The CDR3 spells CASSYPLAALQETQYF. DNA for the CDR3: TGTGCCAGCAGTTACCCGCTAGCGGCCCTTCAAGAGACCCAGTACTTC.